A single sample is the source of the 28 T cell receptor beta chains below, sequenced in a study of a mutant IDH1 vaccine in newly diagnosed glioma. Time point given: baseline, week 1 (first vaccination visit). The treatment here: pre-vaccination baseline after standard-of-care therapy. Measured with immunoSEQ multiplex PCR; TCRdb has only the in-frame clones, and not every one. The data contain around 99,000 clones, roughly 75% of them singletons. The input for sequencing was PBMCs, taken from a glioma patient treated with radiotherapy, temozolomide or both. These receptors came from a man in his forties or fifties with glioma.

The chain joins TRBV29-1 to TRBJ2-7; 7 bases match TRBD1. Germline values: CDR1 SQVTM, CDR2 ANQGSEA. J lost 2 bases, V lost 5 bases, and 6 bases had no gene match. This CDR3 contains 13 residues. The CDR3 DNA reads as TGCAGCGTTCAAGGGGGCTTACCCTACGAGCAGTACTTC. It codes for CSVQGGLPYEQYF.

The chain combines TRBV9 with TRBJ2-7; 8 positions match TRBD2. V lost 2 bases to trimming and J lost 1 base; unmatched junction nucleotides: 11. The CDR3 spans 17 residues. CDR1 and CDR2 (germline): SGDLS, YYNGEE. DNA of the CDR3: TGTGCCAGCAGCGTGGGGGGAACTAGCGGCCGGTCCTACGAGCAGTACTTC. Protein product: CASSVGGTSGRSYEQYF.

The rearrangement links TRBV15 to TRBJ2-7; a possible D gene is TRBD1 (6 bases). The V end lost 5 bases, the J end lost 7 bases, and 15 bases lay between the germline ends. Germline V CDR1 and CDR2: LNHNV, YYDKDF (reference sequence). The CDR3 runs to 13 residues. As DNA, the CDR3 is TGTGCCACCAGCGGACAGCCCAACGGGGAGCAGTACTTC. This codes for CATSGQPNGEQYF.

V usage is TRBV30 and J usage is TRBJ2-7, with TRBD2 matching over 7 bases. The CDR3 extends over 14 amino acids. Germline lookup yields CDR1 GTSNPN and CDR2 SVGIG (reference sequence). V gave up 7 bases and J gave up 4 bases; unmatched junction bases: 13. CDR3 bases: TGTGCCTCCAAGCGGGGACCTACCTCATACGAGCAGTACTTC. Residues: CASKRGPTSYEQYF.

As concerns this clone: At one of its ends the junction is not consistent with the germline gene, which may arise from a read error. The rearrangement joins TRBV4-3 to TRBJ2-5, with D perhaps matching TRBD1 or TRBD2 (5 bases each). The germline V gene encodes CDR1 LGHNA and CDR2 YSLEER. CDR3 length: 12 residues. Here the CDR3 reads CASSQDQGRLNF. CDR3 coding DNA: TGCGCCAGCAGCCAAGATCAGGGACGACTGAACTTC.

CDR3 amino acids: CASSIGQEVQPQHF. The CDR3 DNA sequence: TGTGCCAGTAGTATTGGTCAGGAGGTTCAGCCCCAGCATTTT. This chain links TRBV19 with TRBJ1-5; D ambiguous. V was trimmed by 3 bases and J by 6 bases, leaving 12 bases between them. The germline V gene has CDR1 LNHDA and CDR2 SQIVND (reference sequence). There are 14 residues in the CDR3. Combining the CDR3 with reference TRBV19 and TRBJ1-5 gives the whole variable domain DGGITQSPKYLFRKEGQNVTLSCEQNLNHDAMYWYRQDPGQGLRLIYYSQIVNDFQKGDIAEGYSVSREKKESFPLTVTSAQKNPTAFYLCASSIGQEVQPQHFGDGTRLSIL.

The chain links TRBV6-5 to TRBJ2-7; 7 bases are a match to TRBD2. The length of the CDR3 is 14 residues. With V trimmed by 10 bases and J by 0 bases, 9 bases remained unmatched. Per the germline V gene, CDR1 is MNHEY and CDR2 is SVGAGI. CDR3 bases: TGTGCCACCAGATCCGGGACTATCTCCTACGAGCAGTACTTC. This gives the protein CATRSGTISYEQYF.

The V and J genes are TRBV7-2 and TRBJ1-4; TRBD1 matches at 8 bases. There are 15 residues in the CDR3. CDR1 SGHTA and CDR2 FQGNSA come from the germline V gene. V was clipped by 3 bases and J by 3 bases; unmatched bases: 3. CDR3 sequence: CASSFQGAANEKLFF. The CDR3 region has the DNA TGTGCCAGCAGCTTTCAGGGGGCGGCTAATGAAAAACTGTTTTTT.

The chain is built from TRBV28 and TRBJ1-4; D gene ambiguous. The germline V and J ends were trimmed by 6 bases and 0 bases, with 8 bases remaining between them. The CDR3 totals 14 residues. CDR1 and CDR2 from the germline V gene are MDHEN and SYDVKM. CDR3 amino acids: CASSEQTTNEKLFF. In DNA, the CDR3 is TGTGCCAGCAGCGAACAAACAACTAATGAAAAACTGTTTTTT.

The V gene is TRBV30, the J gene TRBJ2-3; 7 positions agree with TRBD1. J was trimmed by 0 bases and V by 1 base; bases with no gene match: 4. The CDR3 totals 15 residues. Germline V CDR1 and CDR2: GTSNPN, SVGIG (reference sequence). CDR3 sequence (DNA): TGTGCCTGGAGTGCGGGACAGTCTAGCACAGATACGCAGTATTTT. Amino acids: CAWSAGQSSTDTQYF.

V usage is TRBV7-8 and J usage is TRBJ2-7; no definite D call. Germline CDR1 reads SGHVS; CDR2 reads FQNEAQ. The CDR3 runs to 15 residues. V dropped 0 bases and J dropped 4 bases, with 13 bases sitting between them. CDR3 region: CASSLALSIQYEQYF. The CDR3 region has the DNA TGTGCCAGCAGCTTAGCGCTCTCGATTCAATACGAGCAGTACTTC.

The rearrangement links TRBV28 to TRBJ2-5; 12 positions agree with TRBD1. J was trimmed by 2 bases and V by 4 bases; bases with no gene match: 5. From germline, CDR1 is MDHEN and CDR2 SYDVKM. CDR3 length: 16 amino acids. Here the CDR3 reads CASSSPGQGAQETQYF. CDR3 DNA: TGTGCCAGCAGTTCTCCGGGACAGGGGGCGCAAGAGACCCAGTACTTC. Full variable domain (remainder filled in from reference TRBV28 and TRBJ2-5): DVKVTQSSRYLVKRTGEKVFLECVQDMDHENMFWYRQDPGLGLRLIYFSYDVKMKEKGDIPEGYSVSREKKERFSLILESASTNQTSMYLCASSSPGQGAQETQYFGPGTRLLVL.

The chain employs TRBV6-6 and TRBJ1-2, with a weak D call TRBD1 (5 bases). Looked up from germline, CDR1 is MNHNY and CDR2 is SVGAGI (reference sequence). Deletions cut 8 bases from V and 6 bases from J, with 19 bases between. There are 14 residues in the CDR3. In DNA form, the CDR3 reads TGTGCCAGCTGCAGGACCGGGGCGGTCCATGGCTACACCTTC. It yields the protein CASCRTGAVHGYTF.

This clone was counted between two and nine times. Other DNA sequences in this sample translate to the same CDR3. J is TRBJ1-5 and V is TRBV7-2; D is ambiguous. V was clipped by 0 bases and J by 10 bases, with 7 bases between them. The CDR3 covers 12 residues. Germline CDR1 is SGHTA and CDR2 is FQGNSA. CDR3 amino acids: CASSLAGKPQHF. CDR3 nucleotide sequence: TGTGCCAGCAGCTTAGCTGGCAAACCCCAGCATTTT. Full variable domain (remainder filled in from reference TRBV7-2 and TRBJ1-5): GAGVSQSPSNKVTEKGKDVELRCDPISGHTALYWYRQSLGQGLEFLIYFQGNSAPDKSGLPSDRFSAERTGGSVSTLTIQRTQQEDSAVYLCASSLAGKPQHFGDGTRLSIL.

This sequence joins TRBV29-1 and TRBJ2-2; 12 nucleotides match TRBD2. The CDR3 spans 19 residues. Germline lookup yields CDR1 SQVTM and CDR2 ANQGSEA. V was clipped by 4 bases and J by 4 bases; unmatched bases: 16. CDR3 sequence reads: CSVAPGWASGGVRTGELFF. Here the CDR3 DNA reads TGCAGCGTTGCCCCGGGATGGGCTAGCGGGGGGGTACGCACCGGGGAGCTGTTTTTT.

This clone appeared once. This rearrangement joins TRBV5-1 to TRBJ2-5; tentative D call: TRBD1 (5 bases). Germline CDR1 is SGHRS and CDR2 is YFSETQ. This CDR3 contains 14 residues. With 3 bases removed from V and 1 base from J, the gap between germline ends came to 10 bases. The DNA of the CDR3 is TGCGCCAGCAGCTCCAAGGGGCCCCAAGAGACCCAGTACTTC. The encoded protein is CASSSKGPQETQYF.

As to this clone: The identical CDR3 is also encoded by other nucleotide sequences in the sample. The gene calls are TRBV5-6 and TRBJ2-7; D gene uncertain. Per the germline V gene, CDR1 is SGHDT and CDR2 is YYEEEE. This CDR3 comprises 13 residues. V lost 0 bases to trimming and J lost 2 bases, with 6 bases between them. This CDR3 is CASSLGLTYEQYF. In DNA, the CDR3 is TGTGCCAGCAGCTTGGGGCTGACCTACGAGCAGTACTTC.

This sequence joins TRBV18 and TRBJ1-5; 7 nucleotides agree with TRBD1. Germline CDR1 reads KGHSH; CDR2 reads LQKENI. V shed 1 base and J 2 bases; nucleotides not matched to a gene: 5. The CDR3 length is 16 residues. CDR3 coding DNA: TGTGCCAGCTCACCACGTCAGGGGGACGGCAATCAGCCCCAGCATTTT. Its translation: CASSPRQGDGNQPQHF.

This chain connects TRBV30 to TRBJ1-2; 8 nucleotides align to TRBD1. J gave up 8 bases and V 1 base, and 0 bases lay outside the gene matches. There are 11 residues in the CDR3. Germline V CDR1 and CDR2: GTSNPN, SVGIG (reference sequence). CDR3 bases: TGTGCCTGGAGTGACAGGGGGGGCTACACCTTC. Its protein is CAWSDRGGYTF.

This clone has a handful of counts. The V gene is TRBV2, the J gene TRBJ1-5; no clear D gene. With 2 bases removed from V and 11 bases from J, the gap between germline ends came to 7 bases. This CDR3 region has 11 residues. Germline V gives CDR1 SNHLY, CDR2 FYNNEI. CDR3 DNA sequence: TGTGCCAGCAGTGAATCCTCGTCCCAGCATTTT. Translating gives CASSESSSQHF.

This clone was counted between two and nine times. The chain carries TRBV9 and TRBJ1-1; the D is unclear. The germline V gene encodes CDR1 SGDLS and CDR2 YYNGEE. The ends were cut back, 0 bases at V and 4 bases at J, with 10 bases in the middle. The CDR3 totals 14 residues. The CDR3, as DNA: TGTGCCAGCAGCGTAGCCCAGAAGGGCACTGAAGCTTTCTTT. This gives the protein CASSVAQKGTEAFF.

CDR3 bases: TGTGCCAGCAGTACAGGGAGCACCGGGGAGCTGTTTTTT. Its translation: CASSTGSTGELFF. J is TRBJ2-2 and V is TRBV5-4; maybe TRBD1 (6 bases). Deletions cut 5 bases from V and 4 bases from J, with 9 bases between. This CDR3 comprises 13 residues. Per germline, CDR1 SGHNT and CDR2 YYREEE (reference sequence).

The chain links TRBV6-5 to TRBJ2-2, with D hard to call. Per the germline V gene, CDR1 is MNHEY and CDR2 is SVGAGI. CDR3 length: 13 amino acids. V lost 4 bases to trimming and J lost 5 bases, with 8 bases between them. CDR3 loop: CASSFKNTGELFF. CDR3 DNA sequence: TGTGCCAGCAGTTTCAAGAATACCGGGGAGCTGTTTTTT.

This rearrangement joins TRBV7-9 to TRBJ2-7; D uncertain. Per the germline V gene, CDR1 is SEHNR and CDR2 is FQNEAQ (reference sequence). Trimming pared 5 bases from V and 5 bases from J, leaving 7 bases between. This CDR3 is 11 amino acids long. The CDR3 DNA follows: TGTGCCAGCAGCCCCTTAAACGAGCAGTACTTC. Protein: CASSPLNEQYF.

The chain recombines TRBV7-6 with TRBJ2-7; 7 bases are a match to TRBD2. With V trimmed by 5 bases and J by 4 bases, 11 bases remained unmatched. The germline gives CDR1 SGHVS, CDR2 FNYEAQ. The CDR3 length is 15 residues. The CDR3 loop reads CASSRRGGSSYEQYF. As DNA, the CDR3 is TGTGCCAGCAGCCGTCGCGGCGGGAGTTCTTACGAGCAGTACTTC.

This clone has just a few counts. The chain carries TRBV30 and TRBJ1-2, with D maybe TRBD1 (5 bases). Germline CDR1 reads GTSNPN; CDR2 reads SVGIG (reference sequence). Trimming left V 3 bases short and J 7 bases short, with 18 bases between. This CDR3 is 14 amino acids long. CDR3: CAWRGDWGAFGYTF. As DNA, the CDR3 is TGTGCCTGGAGGGGTGACTGGGGCGCTTTTGGCTACACCTTC. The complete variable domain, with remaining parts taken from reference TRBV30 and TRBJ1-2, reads SQTIHQWPATLVQPVGSPLSLECTVEGTSNPNLYWYRQAAGRGLQLLFYSVGIGQISSEVPQNLSASRPQDRQFILSSKKLLLSDSGFYLCAWRGDWGAFGYTFGSGTRLTVV.

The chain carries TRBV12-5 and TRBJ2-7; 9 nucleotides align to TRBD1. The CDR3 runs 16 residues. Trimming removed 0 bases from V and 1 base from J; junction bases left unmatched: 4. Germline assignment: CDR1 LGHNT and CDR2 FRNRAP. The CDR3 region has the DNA TGTGCTAGTGGTTTGGTAGTGGGGACAGGGTCCTACGAGCAGTACTTC. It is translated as CASGLVVGTGSYEQYF. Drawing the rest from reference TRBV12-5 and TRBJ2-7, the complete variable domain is DARVTQTPRHKVTEMGQEVTMRCQPILGHNTVFWYRQTMMQGLELLAYFRNRAPLDDSGMPKDRFSAEMPDATLATLKIQPSEPRDSAVYFCASGLVVGTGSYEQYFGPGTRLTVT.

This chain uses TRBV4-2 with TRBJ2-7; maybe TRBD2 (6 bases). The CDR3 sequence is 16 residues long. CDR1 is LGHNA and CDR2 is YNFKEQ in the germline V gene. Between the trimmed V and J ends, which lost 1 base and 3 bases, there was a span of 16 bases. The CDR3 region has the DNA TGTGCCAGCAGCCAAGTATATCCTAGCGTTAACTACGAGCAGTACTTC. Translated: CASSQVYPSVNYEQYF.